Below, one T cell receptor beta chain is given with its context. The sample originates from a study of blood T cell repertoires in COVID-19. About the research overall: Sites across the United States, Italy and Spain contributed samples from acute and convalescent COVID-19. PBMCs, B-cell-depleted T cells, or T cells provided the cDNA or gDNA that made up the material.

Trimming removed 5 bases from V and 8 bases from J, with 22 bases in between. The CDR3 consists of 17 residues. The germline V gene has CDR1 MNHNY and CDR2 SVGAGI (reference sequence). In the authors' workflow: Nucleated cell number was recorded as an estimate derived from reference gene primer amplification. Libraries were prepared by immunoSEQ multiplex PCR; TCRdb keeps only in-frame clonotypes and omits some of them. The D gene and trimming were derived from the DNA, and the V and J assignments and clone size from that table. Here the sample spans around 37,000 clones, about 91% being singletons. Material for sequencing was peripheral blood. The origin of this receptor is an elderly woman with acute or convalescent COVID-19. The chain joins TRBV6-6 to TRBJ1-6; D gene unclear. CDR3 nucleotides: TGTGCCAGCAGTCCCCACTCCGGGGTAACCCGCGATTCACCCCTCCACTTT. It yields the protein CASSPHSGVTRDSPLHF.